A selection of T cell receptor beta chains follows, all from one sample in a study of T cells in Graves' hyperthyroidism and ophthalmopathy. In TCRdb, the multiplex PCR reads were re-called with MiXCR into one record per CDR3 protein. Of 300,000 to 400,000 distinct CDR3 sequences in the sample, 15% to 20% were seen once. Source material: blood. All receptors come from a woman aged 45-60 years with Graves' hyperthyroidism. Both conserved end residues are part of each CDR3. Fields, in order: D gene, clone size, V gene, CDR3 length, J gene, CDR3 DNA, CDR3 protein. D genes are given only for firm matches. Expanded clones get a size class; other rows say once, few or many, or leave the size out.

-,-,TRBV28,13,TRBJ2-5,TGTGCCAGCAGTTCTTTAAACCAAGAGACCCAGTACTTC,CASSSLNQETQYF
-,few,TRBV9,14,TRBJ2-3,TGTGCCAGCAGCCCCGCGGGGAGCACAGATACGCAGTATTTT,CASSPAGSTDTQYF
TRBD2,many,TRBV27,15,TRBJ2-7,TGTGCCAGCAGTTCGCCGACTAGCGGGAGACCCGAGCAGTACTTC,CASSSPTSGRPEQYF
-,few,TRBV6-1,15,TRBJ2-5,TGTGCCAGCAGTGAATCCGTGACAGGTCAAGAGACCCAGTACTTC,CASSESVTGQETQYF
TRBD1,-,TRBV30,14,TRBJ1-2,TGTGCCCGACAGGGGGCCATGGGATGGTATGGCTACACCTTC,CARQGAMGWYGYTF
TRBD2,few,TRBV6-7,15,TRBJ2-2,TGTGCCAGCAGGGGGACTAGCGGGGGACCCGGGGAGCTGTTTTTT,CASRGTSGGPGELFF
TRBD1,many,TRBV3-1,15,TRBJ1-3,TGTGCCAGCAGCCCTACAGGGGCCTCTGGAAACACCATATATTTT,CASSPTGASGNTIYF
-,-,TRBV12-3/TRBV12-4,14,TRBJ1-1,TGTGCCAGCAGTTTACGACAGCCGAACACTGAAGCTTTCTTT,CASSLRQPNTEAFF
-,-,TRBV7-8,15,TRBJ1-2,TGTGCCAGCAGCTTAGACCCCCCGGAAGCCTATGGCTACACCTTC,CASSLDPPEAYGYTF
-,many,TRBV7-2,13,TRBJ2-1,TGTGCCAGCAGCTTATCCGGGCTCAATGAGCAGTTCTTC,CASSLSGLNEQFF
TRBD2,many,TRBV28,14,TRBJ2-7,TGTGCCAGCAGTTCACTGGCGGGGGCCTACGAGCAGTACTTC,CASSSLAGAYEQYF
-,few,TRBV6-2/TRBV6-3,15,TRBJ1-4,TGTGCCAGCAGTACCGCCCCGCGGGGGATCGAAAAACTGTTTTTT,CASSTAPRGIEKLFF
-,few,TRBV5-6,16,TRBJ2-1,TGTGCCAGCAGCTACCCCGAGAGCCGGCGGTTCAATGAGCAGTTCTTC,CASSYPESRRFNEQFF
TRBD1,once,TRBV18,16,TRBJ2-1,TGTGCCAGCTCACCATACGGGACAGGGGGCTGGAATGAGCAGTTCTTC,CASSPYGTGGWNEQFF
-,many,TRBV30,15,TRBJ2-7,TGTGCCTGGAGCTACACGCCTCTCCCCTCCTACGAGCAGTACTTC,CAWSYTPLPSYEQYF
-,-,TRBV20-1,19,TRBJ2-4,TGCAGTGCTCCTGGGGGATCTAGGAATGGGATTTTAGCCAAAAACATTCAGTACTTC,CSAPGGSRNGILAKNIQYF
-,-,TRBV6-2/TRBV6-3,14,TRBJ1-5,TGTGCCAGCACCCCGACAGGAGCGGACCAGCCCCAGCATTTT,CASTPTGADQPQHF
-,many,TRBV6-1,13,TRBJ1-2,TGTGCCAGCAGTTATACGGACAGAGGGGGCTACACCTTC,CASSYTDRGGYTF
-,few,TRBV29-1,15,TRBJ1-2,TGCAGCGGTTCGTCCGAAGGGGGAACTAACTATGGCTACACCTTC,CSGSSEGGTNYGYTF
-,-,TRBV13,16,TRBJ2-2,TGTGCCAGCAGCTTAGGACACTTATTAGGCACCGGGGAGCTGTTTTTT,CASSLGHLLGTGELFF
TRBD2,-,TRBV7-2,15,TRBJ2-5,TGTGCCAGCACCAAGGGGCGGGGGGTCCAAGAGACCCAGTACTTC,CASTKGRGVQETQYF
TRBD1,-,TRBV24-1,15,TRBJ2-5,TGTGCCACCAGTGATGTGGGACAGCTGGTCGAGACCCAGTACTTC,CATSDVGQLVETQYF
TRBD2,few,TRBV6-1,15,TRBJ2-2,TGTGCCAGCAAGTTGGCGGGAGAAAGTACCGGGGAGCTGTTTTTT,CASKLAGESTGELFF
-,many,TRBV2,15,TRBJ1-2,TGTGCCAGCACCACGGACAGTCAAGCTAACTATGGCTACACCTTC,CASTTDSQANYGYTF
-,few,TRBV7-2,14,TRBJ1-1,TGTGCCAGCAGCTTAGTCGGGGTCGGGCCTGAAGCTTTCTTT,CASSLVGVGPEAFF
-,-,TRBV6-1,13,TRBJ1-5,TGTGCCAGCAGTACCGGGCCCCGGGGACCCCAGCATTTT,CASSTGPRGPQHF
-,many,TRBV5-1,15,TRBJ2-1,TGCGCCAGCAGCTTGGAAGTGGGGACCCACAATGAGCAGTTCTTC,CASSLEVGTHNEQFF
TRBD2,-,TRBV28,15,TRBJ2-7,TGTGCCAGCAGTATACTAGCGGGAGGTTGGTACGAGCAGTACTTC,CASSILAGGWYEQYF
-,many,TRBV12-5,15,TRBJ2-1,TGTGCTAGTGGTTTGGTTCAGGGCCACAAGGATGAGCAGTTCTTC,CASGLVQGHKDEQFF
-,few,TRBV20-1,13,TRBJ1-3,TGCAGTGCTAGGGACAGAGAGAGAAACACCATATATTTT,CSARDRERNTIYF
TRBD1,-,TRBV12-3/TRBV12-4,15,TRBJ1-5,TGTGCCAGCAGTGAGACAGGGGCGAGCAATCAGCCCCAGCATTTT,CASSETGASNQPQHF
TRBD1,many,TRBV5-1,14,TRBJ1-4,TGCGCCAGCAGCCTACAGGGGGCAGAAGAAAAACTGTTTTTT,CASSLQGAEEKLFF
TRBD2,few,TRBV29-1,14,TRBJ2-1,TGCAGCGTTATTAGCGGGAGCCCCTGGGGTGAGCAGTTCTTC,CSVISGSPWGEQFF
-,many,TRBV7-2,14,TRBJ1-1,TGTGCCAGCAGCATCCCCGGCGGCGGGACGGAAGCTTTCTTT,CASSIPGGGTEAFF
-,-,TRBV30,12,TRBJ2-5,TGTGCCTGGAGTGTGTTGGGGGAGACCCAGTACTTC,CAWSVLGETQYF
TRBD2,few,TRBV27,15,TRBJ2-3,TGTGCCAGCAGTCCACTCGGGGCGGGAGCAGATACGCAGTATTTT,CASSPLGAGADTQYF
TRBD1,-,TRBV2,14,TRBJ2-2,TGTGCCAGTTCTCCCGAGGGGGCGACCGGGGAGCTGTTTTTT,CASSPEGATGELFF
TRBD1,-,TRBV2,13,TRBJ2-5,TGTGCCAGCAGACAGGGGACACCTAAGGACCAGTACTTC,CASRQGTPKDQYF
-,many,TRBV27,14,TRBJ1-5,TGTGCCAGCAGTCTCTTCGGGGGCAATCAGCCCCAGCATTTT,CASSLFGGNQPQHF
-,-,TRBV6-1,12,TRBJ2-4,TGTGCCAGCACCCCTTCCTATAACATTCAGTACTTC,CASTPSYNIQYF
TRBD1,-,TRBV7-8,14,TRBJ1-2,TGTGCCAGCAGCTTAGAAGGGACAGGGTATGGCTACACCTTC,CASSLEGTGYGYTF
TRBD1,few,TRBV7-3,13,TRBJ1-2,TGTGCCAGCAGCTTGCCAGGGGGCGATGGCTACACCTTC,CASSLPGGDGYTF
-,many,TRBV20-1,13,TRBJ1-1,TGCAGTGCTAGTCGCGTGGTGAACACTGAAGCTTTCTTT,CSASRVVNTEAFF
TRBD1,many,TRBV20-1,14,TRBJ2-5,TGCAGTGCTAGGAAGACAGGGGGCGAAGAGACCCAGTACTTC,CSARKTGGEETQYF
-,many,TRBV6-1,13,TRBJ1-5,TGTGCCAGCAGTGAATGGGTAGGTCAGCCCCAGCATTTT,CASSEWVGQPQHF
-,-,TRBV6-1,17,TRBJ2-1,TGTGCCAGCACCCCCCGGAGAGGGGGACTCTCCTACAATGAGCAGTTCTTC,CASTPRRGGLSYNEQFF
-,many,TRBV18,13,TRBJ2-7,TGTGCCAGCTCACCAGGCTCTCAGAACGAGCAGTACTTC,CASSPGSQNEQYF
-,-,TRBV27,14,TRBJ2-1,TGTGCCAGCCATCCCTTAGGGGTGTACAATGAGCAGTTCTTC,CASHPLGVYNEQFF
TRBD1,few,TRBV2,13,TRBJ1-2,TGTGCCAGCAGTTCAGGGGGACGCTATGGCTACACCTTC,CASSSGGRYGYTF
TRBD2,few,TRBV6-1,15,TRBJ2-7,TGTGCCAGCAACCCGGGAGGGAAACCCGCCTACGAGCAGTACTTC,CASNPGGKPAYEQYF
-,many,TRBV3-1,15,TRBJ2-1,TGTGCCAGCAGCCCAACCCGGACAGTTTACAATGAGCAGTTCTTC,CASSPTRTVYNEQFF
-,few,TRBV12-3/TRBV12-4,14,TRBJ2-4,TGTGCCAGCAGTTTAGGTCAGGGGATAAACATTCAGTACTTC,CASSLGQGINIQYF
-,-,TRBV12-3/TRBV12-4,16,TRBJ2-5,TGTGCCAGCAGGAACGTTTATGAGGGGCCACAAGAGACCCAGTACTTC,CASRNVYEGPQETQYF
-,-,TRBV13,14,TRBJ2-2,TGCGCCAGCAGCCAAGATCAACACACCGGGGAGCTGTTTTTT,CASSQDQHTGELFF
-,many,TRBV15,14,TRBJ1-1,TGTGCCACCGGCGCCGAGCTTATGAACACTGAAGCTTTCTTT,CATGAELMNTEAFF
-,few,TRBV29-1,12,TRBJ1-2,TGCAGCGTTGTTTCCGGCGGCTATGGCTACACCTTC,CSVVSGGYGYTF
-,many,TRBV11-1,14,TRBJ1-1,TGTGCCAGCAGCTTAACCGACAGCGGCACTGAAGCTTTCTTT,CASSLTDSGTEAFF
-,-,TRBV29-1,12,TRBJ2-2,TGCAGCGTCAACCAGGGGACCGGGGAGCTGTTTTTT,CSVNQGTGELFF